This T cell receptor beta chain was sequenced for a study of cytomegalovirus exposure and HLA in healthy donors. The protocol was immunoSEQ multiplex PCR, while the TCRdb copy is restricted to in-frame clones and leaves out a portion. The repertoire holds roughly 300,000 clones, with approximately 88% as singletons. The CDR3 contains 14 residues. Per the germline V gene, CDR1 is LNHNV and CDR2 is YYDKDF (reference sequence). The V end lost 0 bases, the J end lost 9 bases, and 12 bases lay between the germline ends. This chain links TRBV15 with TRBJ1-5; a possible D gene is TRBD1 (5 bases). The clonotype comes from a woman aged 18-29 years in good health and CMV-seronegative. What was sequenced was PBMCs. CDR3 bases: TGTGCCACCAGCAGAGATCAGGGCCCGGGGCCCCAGCATTTT. Its translation is CATSRDQGPGPQHF.